This T cell receptor beta chain appears in the sequencing data of a study of cytomegalovirus exposure and HLA in healthy donors. Libraries were prepared by immunoSEQ multiplex PCR; TCRdb keeps only in-frame clonotypes and omits some of them. The table has roughly 330,000 clones, about 90% seen once. This clone was seen once. Sequencing used PBMCs. This receptor was taken from a young woman in good health and CMV-seropositive.

DNA for the CDR3: TGTGCCAGCAGTTTCGGCAGAACAGATACGCAGTATTTT. Translated, it gives CASSFGRTDTQYF. This sequence joins TRBV27 and TRBJ2-3; no reliable D call. V lost 3 bases and J 3 bases, leaving 7 bases between the germline ends. Germline loops: CDR1 MNHEY, CDR2 SMNVEV (reference sequence). The CDR3 contains 13 residues.